This is a list of T cell receptor beta chains from one sample in a study of OX40 agonist ivuxolimab in advanced cancers. Using immunoSEQ multiplex PCR, the repertoire was profiled, and TCRdb retains in-frame clones only, with some absent. Here the sample spans 55,000 to 75,000 clones, around 86% being singletons. Specimen: CD4+ or CD8+ T cells sorted from blood, collected in a trial of the OX40 agonist ivuxolimab. These receptors were taken from an adult with an advanced solid tumor such as melanoma, head and neck, liver or kidney cancer. Each CDR3 is given with its conserved first and last residue. The order of the fields is clone size, J gene, V gene, D gene, CDR3 protein, CDR3 DNA. The D gene is left open where the match is weak. Size is omitted from some rows. Given values are once, few, many or a class for expanded clones.

>NA|TRBJ2-3|TRBV6-1|NA
CASGIAGTDTQYF
TGTGCCAGCGGGATAGCTGGCACAGATACGCAGTATTTT
>NA|TRBJ2-5|TRBV18|TRBD2
CASSPRTAGGGETQYF
TGTGCCAGCTCACCTCGCACAGCGGGAGGGGGAGAGACCCAGTACTTC
>NA|TRBJ1-5|TRBV7-8|NA
CASSAAGYQPQHF
TGTGCCAGCAGCGCCGCAGGGTACCAGCCCCAGCATTTT
>NA|TRBJ1-3|TRBV19|NA
CASTADRSGNTIYF
TGTGCCAGTACCGCAGATCGCTCTGGAAACACCATATATTTT
>NA|TRBJ1-1|TRBV25-1|NA
CASSDSGFGGHTEAFF
TGTGCCAGCAGTGATTCAGGGTTCGGGGGACACACTGAAGCTTTCTTT
>NA|TRBJ2-1|TRBV29-1|NA
CSVATSLNEQFF
TGCAGCGTAGCGACTAGTTTAAATGAGCAGTTCTTC
>NA|TRBJ2-2|TRBV11-3|NA
CASSSRTDFTGELFF
TGTGCCAGCAGCTCACGGACAGATTTCACCGGGGAGCTGTTTTTT
>few|TRBJ2-2|TRBV5-4|NA
CASSQTTGDTGELFF
TGTGCCAGCAGCCAAACCACGGGGGACACCGGGGAGCTGTTTTTT
>once|TRBJ2-1|TRBV11-2|TRBD2
CASSSRGLAGYSYNEQFF
TGTGCCAGCAGCTCCCGTGGACTAGCGGGCTATTCATACAATGAGCAGTTCTTC
>NA|TRBJ2-3|TRBV7-2|TRBD2
CASTPTGGYTDTQYF
TGTGCCAGCACCCCCACGGGAGGGTACACAGATACGCAGTATTTT
>NA|TRBJ1-1|TRBV2|NA
CASQGREGTEAFF
TGTGCCTCTCAGGGAAGGGAGGGCACTGAAGCTTTCTTT
>NA|TRBJ2-1|TRBV7-3|TRBD2
CASSLIPSGSRNEQFF
TGTGCCAGCAGCTTAATCCCTAGCGGGAGTAGGAATGAGCAGTTCTTC
>NA|TRBJ2-1|TRBV28|NA
CASIGGNGIAQFF
TGTGCCAGCATTGGGGGAAACGGGATCGCGCAGTTCTTC
>NA|TRBJ2-5|TRBV2|NA
CASRGVGETQYF
TGTGCCAGCCGGGGAGTTGGAGAGACCCAGTACTTC
>NA|TRBJ1-1|TRBV5-4|NA
CASSRGQTNTEAFF
TGTGCCAGCAGCCGCGGACAGACGAACACTGAAGCTTTCTTT
>NA|TRBJ1-2|TRBV30|TRBD1
CAWSSQGAYGYTF
TGTGCCTGGAGTAGCCAGGGGGCCTATGGCTACACCTTC
>NA|TRBJ1-2|TRBV7-2|TRBD1
CANRQGDYGYTF
TGTGCCAACAGACAGGGTGACTATGGCTACACCTTC
>NA|TRBJ2-3|TRBV10-3|TRBD2
CAISGGLAGESDTQYF
TGTGCCATCAGTGGTGGACTAGCGGGAGAGTCAGATACGCAGTATTTT
>NA|TRBJ1-6|TRBV27|TRBD1
CASSFQGAMYASPLHF
TGTGCCAGCAGTTTCCAGGGGGCAATGTATGCTTCACCCCTCCACTTT
>NA|TRBJ2-5|TRBV18|NA
CASSPDGVRETQYF
TGTGCCAGCTCACCAGATGGGGTGCGAGAGACCCAGTACTTC
>NA|TRBJ2-3|TRBV7-9|TRBD2
CASSSPGLAGRNTDTQYF
TGTGCCAGCAGCTCACCGGGACTAGCGGGAAGGAACACAGATACGCAGTATTTT
>NA|TRBJ2-2|TRBV29-1|TRBD1
CSVGEGGAGTGELFF
TGCAGCGTTGGAGAAGGGGGCGCGGGCACCGGGGAGCTGTTTTTT
>NA|TRBJ2-3|TRBV7-2|TRBD2
CASSFGLAGAADTQYF
TGTGCCAGCAGCTTTGGGCTAGCGGGAGCAGCAGATACGCAGTATTTT
>NA|TRBJ1-1|TRBV6-6|NA
CASSSQGSNTEAFF
TGTGCCAGCAGCTCCCAGGGTTCGAACACTGAAGCTTTCTTT
>NA|TRBJ1-5|TRBV10-3|NA
CAISDRPSDQPQHF
TGTGCCATCAGTGACAGACCCTCGGATCAGCCCCAGCATTTT
>NA|TRBJ1-1|TRBV13|NA
CASSYGQLMNTEAFF
TGTGCCAGCAGCTACGGACAGCTCATGAACACTGAAGCTTTCTTT
>NA|TRBJ2-7|TRBV29-1|TRBD2
CSVGGTAGVYEQYF
TGCAGCGTGGGCGGGACTGCGGGAGTCTACGAGCAGTACTTC
>NA|TRBJ2-7|TRBV28|NA
CASSPFTDEQYF
TGTGCCAGCAGCCCTTTCACGGACGAGCAGTACTTC
>few|TRBJ1-3|TRBV5-6|NA
CASSPGGPKPTGNTIYF
TGTGCCAGCAGCCCCGGAGGTCCGAAGCCTACTGGAAACACCATATATTTT
>NA|TRBJ2-1|TRBV7-2|TRBD2
CASRGAGGSAYNEQFF
TGTGCCAGCAGAGGGGCTGGCGGGAGCGCCTACAATGAGCAGTTCTTC
>NA|TRBJ2-1|TRBV11-2|NA
CASSLESVGEQFF
TGTGCCAGCAGCTTAGAAAGTGTGGGGGAGCAGTTCTTC
>NA|TRBJ2-3|TRBV7-9|NA
CASLGAGADTQYF
TGTGCCAGCTTGGGGGCAGGTGCAGATACGCAGTATTTT
>NA|TRBJ2-3|TRBV29-1|NA
CSVGRYQGVFADTQYF
TGCAGCGTCGGGAGGTACCAGGGGGTGTTCGCAGATACGCAGTATTTT
>NA|TRBJ2-7|TRBV6-5|NA
CATKDGTYEQYF
TGTGCCACCAAGGACGGTACTTACGAGCAGTACTTC
>NA|TRBJ2-3|TRBV5-1|TRBD2
CASSPLAGGGDTQYF
TGCGCCAGCAGCCCGCTAGCGGGAGGAGGGGATACGCAGTATTTT
>NA|TRBJ1-4|TRBV5-1|TRBD1
CASSLTGEREKLFF
TGCGCCAGCAGCTTGACAGGGGAAAGGGAAAAACTGTTTTTT
>NA|TRBJ1-1|TRBV19|NA
CASSMTLVNTEAFF
TGTGCCAGTAGTATGACACTTGTGAACACTGAAGCTTTCTTT
>NA|TRBJ2-2|TRBV10-3|NA
CAIRREAGELFF
TGTGCCATCCGGAGGGAGGCCGGGGAGCTGTTTTTT
>NA|TRBJ2-5|TRBV28|TRBD1
CASSLGQPPQETQYF
TGTGCCAGCAGTCTGGGACAGCCGCCCCAAGAGACCCAGTACTTC
>NA|TRBJ2-7|TRBV4-3|TRBD2
CASSQELGTTYEQYF
TGCGCCAGCAGCCAAGAATTGGGGACTACCTACGAGCAGTACTTC
>once|TRBJ2-7|TRBV5-1|NA
CASSLAWGTSGYEQYF
TGCGCCAGCAGCTTGGCCTGGGGGACCAGCGGCTACGAGCAGTACTTC
>NA|TRBJ1-3|TRBV5-5|NA
CASSFQEAGNTIYF
TGTGCCAGCAGCTTTCAGGAAGCCGGAAACACCATATATTTT
>NA|TRBJ2-5|TRBV2|TRBD1
CASRTGTGETQYF
TGTGCCAGCCGGACAGGGACGGGAGAGACCCAGTACTTC
>NA|TRBJ1-1|TRBV5-5|NA
CASSLRGGTEAFF
TGTGCCAGCAGCTTGAGGGGGGGCACTGAAGCTTTCTTT
>NA|TRBJ1-1|TRBV6-5|NA
CASSSQSGGLTEAFF
TGTGCCAGCAGTTCCCAAAGCGGGGGGCTCACTGAAGCTTTCTTT
>NA|TRBJ1-5|TRBV30|NA
CAWSPPGSDPNQPQHF
TGTGCCTGGAGCCCCCCCGGCAGTGATCCCAATCAGCCCCAGCATTTT
>NA|TRBJ2-3|TRBV30|NA
CAWSGERGGSTDTQYF
TGTGCCTGGAGTGGAGAGCGAGGTGGTTCAACAGATACGCAGTATTTT
>NA|TRBJ1-3|TRBV7-8|NA
CASSLVWGAGNTIYF
TGTGCCAGCAGCTTAGTTTGGGGGGCTGGAAACACCATATATTTT
>once|TRBJ1-3|TRBV7-9|TRBD1
CASSPSDRGNTIYF
TGTGCCAGCAGCCCCTCCGACAGGGGGAACACCATATATTTT